Shown below are 14 T cell receptor beta chains from a single sample sequenced in a study of CD8+ T cells in alopecia areata. Treatment specified: oral pan-JAK inhibitor, 5-10 mg twice daily. Reverse transcribed after extraction, RNA yielded cDNA as the sequencing template. Some clones are missing from TCRdb's copy, which holds only in-frame ones; the method was immunoSEQ multiplex PCR. Among about 180,000 clones, 45% to 60% were seen once, and the ten largest hold 10%. The sequencing used CD8+ T cells sorted from blood, collected between weeks 51 and 54, from a patient treated with tofacitinib. The origin of the receptors is a human donor with alopecia areata.

This chain links TRBV29-1 with TRBJ2-7; D unclear. The CDR3 is 13 amino acids. Germline assignment: CDR1 SQVTM and CDR2 ANQGSEA. V was pared by 0 bases and J by 2 bases, with 8 bases between. CDR3 loop: CSVEDGGAYEQYF. In DNA form, the CDR3 reads TGCAGCGTTGAAGATGGCGGTGCCTACGAGCAGTACTTC.

This clone was detected only a few times. The chain couples TRBV5-1 to TRBJ2-3, with no clear D. Germline CDR1 and CDR2: SGHRS and YFSETQ. V was shortened by 4 bases and J by 4 bases, with 7 bases between the two germline ends. The CDR3 is made up of 12 amino acids. DNA of the CDR3: TGCGCCAGCAGCGACCGAGCAGATACGCAGTATTTT. It translates to CASSDRADTQYF.

The V and J genes are TRBV12-5 and TRBJ1-1; 8 bases are a match to TRBD1. Trimming at V came to 3 bases and at J to 7 bases, leaving 7 bases not matched to a gene. This CDR3 has 14 residues. CDR1 LGHNT and CDR2 FRNRAP come from the germline V gene. CDR3 sequence reads: CASGFVAGGNEAFF. The DNA for the CDR3 is TGTGCTAGTGGTTTTGTCGCAGGGGGCAATGAAGCTTTCTTT.

This clone turned up a few times. J is TRBJ1-5 and V is TRBV19; 7 bases are a match to TRBD1. CDR1 and CDR2 (germline): LNHDA, SQIVND (reference sequence). Trimming cost V 5 bases and J 5 bases; bases outside gene matches: 9. The CDR3 loop spans 15 amino acids. The CDR3 coding sequence is TGTGCCAGTAGTTCCGGACAGGACGTTTATCAGCCCCAGCATTTT. It codes for CASSSGQDVYQPQHF.

V and J are TRBV30 and TRBJ2-1; 7 nucleotides align to TRBD1. Germline loops: CDR1 GTSNPN, CDR2 SVGIG (reference sequence). This CDR3 is 15 amino acids long. With V trimmed by 5 bases and J by 0 bases, 7 bases remained unmatched. CDR3 region: CAWGQDSSSYNEQFF. The CDR3 DNA sequence: TGTGCCTGGGGACAGGACTCGAGCTCCTACAATGAGCAGTTCTTC. Supplemented by reference TRBV30 and TRBJ2-1, the full variable domain reads SQTIHQWPATLVQPVGSPLSLECTVEGTSNPNLYWYRQAAGRGLQLLFYSVGIGQISSEVPQNLSASRPQDRQFILSSKKLLLSDSGFYLCAWGQDSSSYNEQFFGPGTRLTVL.

The J gene is TRBJ1-5, the V gene TRBV13; D gene unclear. Trimming stripped 5 bases from V and 7 bases from J, with 12 bases between. The CDR3 is 13 residues long. Germline CDR1 PRHDT, CDR2 FYEKMQ (reference sequence). As DNA, the CDR3 is TGTGCCAGCAGCCCTCGACGGGAACAGCCCCAGCATTTT. It is translated as CASSPRREQPQHF.

The chain carries TRBV13 and TRBJ2-5; D unclear. V lost 4 bases to trimming and J lost 5 bases, with 5 bases between them. The germline V gene has CDR1 PRHDT and CDR2 FYEKMQ (reference sequence). This CDR3 is 11 amino acids long. The CDR3 DNA follows: TGTGCCAGCAGCTCCTCGGAGACCCAGTACTTC. Residues: CASSSSETQYF.

The J gene is TRBJ2-7, the V gene TRBV10-3; tentative D call: TRBD2 (5 bases). CDR1 and CDR2 from the germline V gene are ENHRY and SYGVKD. V lost 4 bases to trimming and J lost 6 bases, with 16 bases between them. This CDR3 spans 14 amino acids. DNA for the CDR3: TGTGCCATCAGTGTATCCTCCCCGGGATCCGAGCAGTACTTC. Translating gives CAISVSSPGSEQYF.

The chain links TRBV2 to TRBJ1-5; TRBD1 matches 8 bases. The trim removed 5 bases at V and 1 base at J, leaving 7 bases unmatched. The CDR3 is 16 residues long. Germline V gene lookup returns CDR1 SNHLY and CDR2 FYNNEI. CDR3 in amino acids: CASSQTGTGSNQPQHF. CDR3 nucleotides: TGTGCCAGCAGTCAAACCGGGACAGGAAGCAATCAGCCCCAGCATTTT.

This rearrangement joins TRBV29-1 to TRBJ2-7, with 8 bases aligning to TRBD2. Trimming cost V 7 bases and J 0 bases; bases outside gene matches: 5. This CDR3 region has 13 residues. Germline V gene data show CDR1 as SQVTM and CDR2 as ANQGSEA. The CDR3 DNA reads as TGCAGCGGAAGCGGGGGAGACTCCTACGAGCAGTACTTC. Residues: CSGSGGDSYEQYF.

The sample holds a few counts of this clone. CDR3 nucleotides: TGCGCCAGCAGCCCCCGGGACAGGGGGTCAGGTGAGCAGTTCTTC. This translates into CASSPRDRGSGEQFF. The chain carries TRBV4-1 and TRBJ2-1; TRBD1 aligns across 11 bases. Looked up from germline, CDR1 is MGHRA and CDR2 is YSYEKL. J was trimmed by 9 bases and V by 4 bases; bases with no gene match: 8. The CDR3 spans 15 residues.

The rearrangement uses TRBV5-4 and TRBJ2-4; TRBD1 agrees at 9 bases. Germline CDR1 is SGHNT and CDR2 is YYREEE (reference sequence). The J segment lost 6 bases and the V segment lost 3 bases, leaving 7 bases of the junction unmatched. There are 15 residues in the CDR3. The CDR3 nucleotides are TGTGCCAGCAGCTGGGGACAGGGTGGGGCAAACATTCAGTACTTC. This encodes CASSWGQGGANIQYF.

This rearrangement joins TRBV5-1 to TRBJ1-1; possibly TRBD1 for D (5 bases). Between the trimmed V and J ends, which lost 2 bases and 1 base, there was a span of 6 bases. This CDR3 comprises 13 residues. Germline V lookup: CDR1 SGHRS, CDR2 YFSETQ. The DNA for the CDR3 is TGCGCCAGCAGCTTCGGACAGAACACTGAAGCTTTCTTT. It encodes CASSFGQNTEAFF.

The rearrangement links TRBV6-1 to TRBJ1-5; D uncertain. Between the trimmed V and J ends, which lost 6 bases and 7 bases, there was a span of 10 bases. CDR3 size: 12 residues. Germline CDR1 and CDR2: MNHNS and SASEGT. The CDR3: CASSKGGQPQHF. The CDR3 bases are TGTGCCAGCAGCAAGGGCGGCCAGCCCCAGCATTTT.